This T cell receptor (beta chain) was recorded in a study of blood T cell repertoires in COVID-19. Study at large: Specimens from acute and convalescent COVID-19 originated in the United States, Italy and Spain. From T cells, B-cell-depleted T cells, or PBMCs came the material, which was cDNA or gDNA.

Which cohort a participant joined came from the clinical history participants gave. Each recovered donor of Cohort 3 presented with two negative PCRs, clearance, or symptom resolution. V dropped 2 bases and J dropped 4; count of bases not matched to a gene: 6. Germline values: CDR1 SGHTA, CDR2 FQGNSA. The CDR3 totals 15 residues. Profiling relied on immunoSEQ multiplex PCR, and the TCRdb table lists in-frame clones only, not all of them. The sample has fewer than 600,000 clones, approximately 88% seen once. The source is a woman aged 40-49 years who had recovered from COVID-19. The sequenced sample consisted of PBMCs or T cells enriched from blood (not recorded which). The chain has TRBV7-2 and TRBJ2-5; TRBD2 matches at 8 bases. CDR3: CASSLKTSVGETQYF. CDR3 nucleotide sequence: TGTGCCAGCAGCTTAAAGACTAGCGTTGGAGAGACCCAGTACTTC.